This T cell receptor beta chain emerged from a study of graft-versus-host responses after intestinal transplantation. Study summary: Multivisceral, liver-intestinal, or isolated intestinal transplants were given to recipients. The study gave all recipients anti-thymocyte globulin induction, then tacrolimus and steroids for about three years.

TCRdb keeps only in-frame clones here, not all; method: immunoSEQ multiplex PCR. The sample lists tens of thousands of clones, roughly 92% occurring once. A single count supports this clone. The antigen remains unidentified. General observations from the study: There were GvH clones found in recipient marrow, and some of them appeared first in ileum or blood. Allografts of one patient group, those with graft-donor T cell macrochimerism, had high graft-versus-host to host-versus-graft clonal ratios.

Germline-derived CDR1 and CDR2 are MNHNS and SASEGT. The CDR3 covers 14 residues. The germline V and J ends were trimmed by 7 bases and 2 bases, with 12 bases remaining between them. The rearrangement links TRBV6-1 to TRBJ1-5; D remains unclear. The sequence derives from a human donor who received an intestinal transplant. This material consisted of unstimulated CD4+ T cells sorted from spleen or lymph node cells, taken before intestinal transplant. The CDR3 loop reads CASTGEYGNQPQHF. The CDR3 DNA is TGTGCCAGCACCGGCGAGTATGGCAATCAGCCCCAGCATTTT.